This T cell receptor (beta chain) was captured by sequencing in a study of blood T cell repertoires in COVID-19. Study summary: Material from acute and convalescent COVID-19 was sourced from the United States, Italy and Spain. PBMCs, B-cell-depleted T cells, or T cells were the source of the cDNA or gDNA that made up the material.

In the authors' workflow: Amplification with reference gene primers provided the estimates of nucleated cell counts. The table came from immunoSEQ multiplex PCR; TCRdb's copy has only in-frame clones and leaves some out. V, J and clone size are those of that table, while D and trimming were read from the DNA. The sample carries 50,000 to 60,000 clones, 85% to 90% recorded once. V was clipped by 2 bases and J by 9 bases; unmatched bases: 15. CDR3 size: 18 residues. CDR1 and CDR2 from the germline V gene are SGDLS and YYNGEE. Sequencing used peripheral blood. The sequence was obtained from a human donor in a cohort sampled during active COVID-19. The chain is built from TRBV9 and TRBJ2-1, with 12 bases lining up with TRBD2. The CDR3: CASSVIANGGLAGIEQFF. CDR3 bases: TGTGCCAGCAGCGTCATAGCGAATGGTGGACTAGCGGGGATTGAGCAGTTCTTC.